A single TCR beta chain is shown here with its context. Unmatched junction bases numbered 10, after V lost 0 bases and J lost 0 bases. There are 19 residues in the CDR3. CDR1 and CDR2 (germline): LGHNA, YSLEER. This sample is drawn from a study of T cells in placental villitis. The libraries were made with immunoSEQ v4. Data came from immunoSEQ multiplex PCR; TCRdb stores just in-frame clones and leaves some out. The sample shows some 6,500 clones, around 80% of them seen only once. The rearrangement uses TRBV4-3 and TRBJ2-4, with 8 bases matching TRBD1. The source of this sequence is a human patient with infectious villitis; the placental T cells may come from both mother and fetus. Sequences were obtained from placental tissue containing maternal and fetal cells. The CDR3 nucleotides read TGCGCCAGCAGCCAAGAGGGCAGGGGGCTGGGAACAGCCAAAAACATTCAGTACTTC. It translates to CASSQEGRGLGTAKNIQYF.